This TCR beta chain was recorded in a study of cytomegalovirus exposure and HLA in healthy donors. With 6 bases clipped from V and 3 bases from J, the junction kept 8 bases outside the gene matches. Germline V gives CDR1 SGHRS, CDR2 YFSETQ. The CDR3 has 15 residues. Donors showed nominal health when sampled, although they likely had unrecorded immune exposures. 60 Vbeta and 13 Jbeta primers were used in PCR. Here immunoSEQ multiplex PCR was the method, and the copy in TCRdb shows in-frame clones only, minus some. The sample has 150,000 to 200,000 clones, around three quarters seen once. This rearrangement joins TRBV5-1 to TRBJ2-3; TRBD1 matches at 9 bases. Sequencing was done on a sample of PBMCs. This clonotype was sampled from a woman under 40 in good health and CMV-seropositive. CDR3 sequence (DNA): TGCGCCAGCAACCGACAGGGGGTTGAAACAGATACGCAGTATTTT. Its translation is CASNRQGVETDTQYF.